Each of the 16 T cell receptor beta chains below was sequenced from the same sample in a study of cytomegalovirus exposure and HLA in healthy donors (dated by TCRdb to about 2017). Libraries were made using the immunoSEQ multiplex PCR assay. The multiplex PCR relied on a mix of 60 forward primers for TCR Vbeta segments and 13 reverse primers for TCR Jbeta segments. TCRdb's version of the immuneACCESS table is confined to in-frame rearrangements and falls short of the full clone set. An unresolved V gene accounts for under half of the shortfall where checked; the remainder is of unknown origin. In all, the sample holds some 200,000 clones, and 8.5% to 10% of those were seen once. Of the sample, 1% to 1.5% falls within the top ten clones. The sequenced material came from PBMCs. All receptors derive from a woman aged 25 to 45 in good health and CMV-seropositive.

On this clone itself: The same CDR3 arises from other DNA sequences in this sample as well. The CDR3 DNA is TGTGCCAGTACTCAAGTTGGAGTATCAGGGGGAGTTACTTTCTTT. It translates to CASTQVGVSGGVTFF. The chain carries TRBV19 and TRBJ1-1; TRBD1 matches at 7 bases. This CDR3 contains 15 residues. CDR1 is LNHDA and CDR2 is SQIVND in the germline V gene (reference sequence). Unmatched junction bases numbered 20, after V lost 7 bases and J lost 12 bases.

This clone was detected a few times. The chain links TRBV6-1 to TRBJ2-6, with TRBD2 as a possible D gene (5 bases). Trimming removed 2 bases at V and 0 bases at J, with 8 bases between. The length of the CDR3 is 16 residues. Germline loops: CDR1 MNHNS, CDR2 SASEGT. The CDR3 spells CASSERRSSGANVLTF. The CDR3 DNA reads TGTGCCAGCAGTGAACGGAGGAGCTCTGGGGCCAACGTCCTGACTTTC.

The chain joins TRBV5-1 to TRBJ2-7; D is possibly TRBD1 (6 bases). Trimming removed 4 bases from V and 0 bases from J, with 14 bases in between. This CDR3 region has 15 residues. Germline V gene sequence: CDR1 SGHRS, CDR2 YFSETQ. The CDR3: CASSPTGLRSYEQYF. For the CDR3, the DNA is TGCGCCAGCAGCCCCACAGGGCTCCGCTCCTACGAGCAGTACTTC.

The CDR3 nucleotides read TGCAGCGTTACCCAACCCTGGGGGGGGCCTGGGGCCAACGTCCTGACTTTC. Its protein product is CSVTQPWGGPGANVLTF. The rearrangement uses TRBV29-1 and TRBJ2-6; D may be TRBD2 (7 bases). In germline, CDR1 is SQVTM, CDR2 ANQGSEA. CDR3 size: 17 residues. Trimming left V 5 bases short and J 2 bases short, with 19 bases between.

The chain is built from TRBV4-2 and TRBJ2-7, with 7 bases identical to TRBD2. Trimming cost V 0 bases and J 2 bases; bases outside gene matches: 7. This CDR3 is 16 amino acids long. In germline, CDR1 is LGHNA, CDR2 YNFKEQ. The CDR3 is CASSQDRYSGAYEQYF. In DNA, the CDR3 is TGTGCCAGCAGCCAAGACAGATACAGCGGGGCCTACGAGCAGTACTTC.

This clone appeared a few times. The chain employs TRBV20-1 and TRBJ1-2; possibly TRBD1 for D (6 bases). Trimming left V 3 bases short and J 8 bases short, with 10 bases between. Germline loops: CDR1 DFQATT, CDR2 SNEGSKA (reference sequence). This CDR3 region has 11 residues. CDR3 protein: CSASGGGGYTF. CDR3 coding DNA: TGCAGTGCTAGTGGGGGGGGCGGCTACACCTTC.

This clone was detected only a few times. Different DNA sequences within this sample yield the same CDR3. The V gene is TRBV5-1, the J gene TRBJ2-3, with D hard to call. Germline assignment: CDR1 SGHRS and CDR2 YFSETQ. Trimming shortened V by 0 bases and J by 0 bases, and 11 bases separated the two germline ends. The CDR3 is 16 amino acids. The CDR3 DNA reads TGCGCCAGCAGCTTGGTAGTAGACTCCAGCACAGATACGCAGTATTTT. This encodes CASSLVVDSSTDTQYF.

This chain connects TRBV29-1 to TRBJ2-3; D uncertain. The germline CDR1 and CDR2 sequences are SQVTM and ANQGSEA. The CDR3 spans 14 residues. V was trimmed by 4 bases and J by 2 bases, leaving 13 bases between them. This CDR3 reads CSVGISRFTDTQYF. For the CDR3, the DNA is TGCAGCGTTGGAATATCCCGGTTCACAGATACGCAGTATTTT.

The genes are TRBV6-1 and TRBJ1-5; TRBD1 matches 8 bases. The CDR3 covers 15 residues. Germline V gives CDR1 MNHNS, CDR2 SASEGT. With V trimmed by 4 bases and J by 1 base, 3 bases remained unmatched. The CDR3 loop reads CASSAGTGSNQPQHF. The CDR3, as DNA: TGTGCCAGCAGTGCCGGGACAGGCAGCAATCAGCCCCAGCATTTT.

There are a few counts of this clone. The chain recombines TRBV7-9 with TRBJ1-1, with D tentatively TRBD1 (5 bases). Germline-derived CDR1 and CDR2 are SEHNR and FQNEAQ (reference sequence). The V and J ends lost 1 base and 5 bases respectively, with 11 bases between them. CDR3 length: 14 amino acids. Here the CDR3 DNA reads TGTGCCAGCAGCTTAGTGGGGGGGAGTACTGAAGCTTTCTTT. Encoded protein: CASSLVGGSTEAFF.

This clone came up a few times. The chain joins TRBV14 to TRBJ2-1, with TRBD2 matching over 10 bases. CDR3 length: 20 residues. The V gene's germline CDR1 is SGHDN and CDR2 FVKESK. V was pared by 2 bases and J by 3 bases, with 16 bases of the junction left unmatched. The CDR3 loop is CASSQPSGRISWKDYNEQFF. Here the CDR3 DNA reads TGTGCCAGCAGCCAACCTAGCGGGAGAATATCGTGGAAGGACTACAATGAGCAGTTCTTC.

V usage is TRBV6-5 and J usage is TRBJ2-7; D is ambiguous. Germline V gene data show CDR1 as MNHEY and CDR2 as SVGAGI. The CDR3 contains 13 residues. V lost 8 bases, J lost 4 bases, and 15 bases lay in between. CDR3 DNA sequence: TGTGCCAGCTCAGGAACTCCGATATACGAGCAGTACTTC. Translated, it gives CASSGTPIYEQYF.

This clone has more than one count but fewer than ten. The CDR3 loop reads CASSFPGTHNPMETQYF. The DNA for the CDR3 is TGTGCCAGCAGCTTCCCCGGGACTCATAATCCTATGGAGACCCAGTACTTC. The chain has TRBV13 and TRBJ2-5, with a tentative D call TRBD2 (6 bases). The V gene's germline CDR1 is PRHDT and CDR2 FYEKMQ (reference sequence). The CDR3 loop spans 17 amino acids. Trimming took 3 bases from V and 5 from J, leaving 22 bases between them.

The chain is built from TRBV5-1 and TRBJ2-1, with 11 bases lining up with TRBD1. The germline V gene has CDR1 SGHRS and CDR2 YFSETQ. With 4 bases clipped from V and 6 bases from J, the junction kept 3 bases outside the gene matches. The CDR3 runs to 14 residues. Written as DNA, the CDR3 is TGCGCCAGCAGCCCCGGGACAGGGGGCAATGAGCAGTTCTTC. It is translated as CASSPGTGGNEQFF.

This clone occurred a few times. The genes are TRBV4-1 and TRBJ2-7; TRBD2 is a possible D gene (7 bases). CDR1 is MGHRA, CDR2 YSYEKL, per germline. The V gene lost 3 bases and the J gene lost 6 bases, with 21 bases spanning the gap. The CDR3 is 16 residues long. The CDR3 nucleotides are TGCGCCAGCAGCCAGGTCGGTGGGGGGGGACAAGGCGAGCAGTACTTC. It is translated as CASSQVGGGGQGEQYF.

The chain employs TRBV7-9 and TRBJ2-2; TRBD2 agrees at 7 bases. The CDR3 runs 13 residues. V dropped 6 bases and J dropped 6; count of bases not matched to a gene: 4. Germline-derived CDR1 and CDR2 are SEHNR and FQNEAQ (reference sequence). The CDR3 loop reads CASSTSGAGELFF. For the CDR3, the DNA is TGTGCCAGCAGTACCAGCGGGGCCGGGGAGCTGTTTTTT.